This is a list of T cell receptor beta chains from one sample in a study of blood T cell repertoires in COVID-19. Some clones are missing from TCRdb's copy, which holds only in-frame ones; the method was immunoSEQ multiplex PCR. Of tens of thousands of clones in the sample, about 91% were seen once. Sequences were obtained from peripheral blood. All receptors derive from a man aged 55 to 70 with acute or convalescent COVID-19. Each CDR3 is given with its conserved first and last residue. D genes are given only for firm matches. A row's size may be missing; if present it is once, few, many or a size class.

TRBV24-1	TRBD2	-	TRBJ2-1	TGTGCCACCAGTGATCGGTCTAGCGGGAGGGCCGGTGAGCAGTTCTTC	CATSDRSSGRAGEQFF
TRBV9	TRBD2	-	TRBJ2-2	TGTGCCAGCAGCCACGGGGGGGGGCCCCTACCTTCCACCGGGGAGCTGTTTTTT	CASSHGGGPLPSTGELFF
TRBV7-2	TRBD1	-	TRBJ2-3	TGTGCCAGCAGCTCCCAGGACAGGGGTTATACGCAGTATTTT	CASSSQDRGYTQYF
TRBV5-1	-	-	TRBJ1-4	TGCGCCAGCAGCTTGCGGGGGACGGATGCAACTAATGAAAAACTGTTTTTT	CASSLRGTDATNEKLFF
TRBV10-3	-	-	TRBJ1-4	TGTGCCATCAGTGATGAGGCGGAAAAACTGTTTTTT	CAISDEAEKLFF
TRBV28	TRBD1	-	TRBJ1-2	TGTGCCAGCAGTCTTCTGGGCGGACAGGGGTTCCATGGCTACACCTTC	CASSLLGGQGFHGYTF
TRBV19	TRBD2	-	TRBJ2-1	TGTGCCAGTAGGCCGAGGACTAGCGGGAGCTCCTACAATGAGCAGTTCTTC	CASRPRTSGSSYNEQFF
TRBV5-4	TRBD2	-	TRBJ2-3	TGTGCCAGCAGCTTGGAAGGGGGACTAGCGGGAGTATTATCAGATACGCAGTATTTT	CASSLEGGLAGVLSDTQYF
TRBV7-2	-	-	TRBJ1-1	TGTGCCAGCAGCCTCCAGGCAGGTCTCACTGAAGCTTTCTTT	CASSLQAGLTEAFF
TRBV5-1	-	-	TRBJ2-4	TGCGCCAGCAGCTTGCGTACGGGAAACATTCAGTACTTC	CASSLRTGNIQYF
TRBV5-4	-	-	TRBJ1-1	TGTGCCAGCAACGATGTGGGGCGCACTGAAGCTTTCTTT	CASNDVGRTEAFF
TRBV6-6	-	-	TRBJ1-2	TGTGCCAGCAGCAGGGGCACAGACTATGGCTACACCTTC	CASSRGTDYGYTF
TRBV3-1/TRBV3-2	-	-	TRBJ1-6	TGTGCCAGCAGCCAAGAACAGTCTTATTCACCCCTCCACTTT	CASSQEQSYSPLHF
TRBV12-5	TRBD2	-	TRBJ2-3	TGTGCTAGTGGTTTGGCCCTAGCGGTAGATACGCAGTATTTT	CASGLALAVDTQYF
TRBV4-3	-	-	TRBJ2-5	TGCGCCAGCAGCCCCACGTGGGGGGGCGGGGGAGAGACCCAGTACTTC	CASSPTWGGGGETQYF
TRBV7-9	-	-	TRBJ2-5	TGTGCCAGCACAAACAGCCAAGAGACCCAGTACTTC	CASTNSQETQYF
TRBV24-1	-	-	TRBJ1-1	TGTGCCACCAGGGACAGCTCTAACACTGAAGCTTTCTTT	CATRDSSNTEAFF
TRBV5-1	TRBD1	-	TRBJ2-7	TGCGCCAGCAGCTTGTCACCGGGACAGGGAGAGTACGAGCAGTACTTC	CASSLSPGQGEYEQYF
TRBV15	-	-	TRBJ1-6	TGTGCCACCAGCAGAGATCCCAGGGCTGATAATTCACCCCTCCACTTT	CATSRDPRADNSPLHF
TRBV6-5	TRBD1	-	TRBJ2-7	TGTGCCAGCAGGACAGGGGGCACCAACGAGCAGTACTTC	CASRTGGTNEQYF
TRBV2	TRBD2	-	TRBJ2-7	TGTGCCAGCGGGCTAACCGGGACGGGAGGGGACGAGCAGTACTTC	CASGLTGTGGDEQYF
TRBV5-8	TRBD1	once	TRBJ2-7	TGTGCCAGCAGCTTGGGACAGGGGCACTCCTACGAGCAGTACTTC	CASSLGQGHSYEQYF
TRBV9	TRBD2	-	TRBJ2-2	TGTGCCAGCAGCGTAGAGGGAGGGCTCACCGGGGAGCTGTTTTTT	CASSVEGGLTGELFF
TRBV29-1	TRBD2	once	TRBJ2-7	TGCAGCGGCGTGCATAGCGGGGCCTCCTACGAGCAGTACTTC	CSGVHSGASYEQYF
TRBV2	TRBD1	-	TRBJ1-5	TGTGCCAGCACAGGGGGCGCCGCCAAAAATCAGCCCCAGCATTTT	CASTGGAAKNQPQHF
TRBV12-3/TRBV12-4	-	-	TRBJ1-4	TGTGCCAGCAGTCTCACAGGGTTTGAAAAACTGTTTTTT	CASSLTGFEKLFF
TRBV5-1	TRBD2	-	TRBJ2-1	TGCGCCAGCAGCTTTCAGGGACTAGCGGGGGTGATGGATGAGCAGTTCTTC	CASSFQGLAGVMDEQFF
TRBV9	-	-	TRBJ1-6	TGTGCCAGCACTAACGGACACGGGGGATATAGGGATTCACCCCTCCACTTT	CASTNGHGGYRDSPLHF
TRBV6-4	-	-	TRBJ2-3	TGTGCCAGCAGTGATCGTCTCCTAGCGATCTGGGACACAGATACGCAGTATTTT	CASSDRLLAIWDTDTQYF
TRBV27	TRBD1	-	TRBJ1-2	TGTGCCAGCAGTTTGGACAGGACAGGGCTTAGTGGCTACACCTTC	CASSLDRTGLSGYTF
TRBV7-9	TRBD1	few	TRBJ2-5	TGTGCCAGCAGCCCGGGACAGGGGGATTTGGAGACCCAGTACTTC	CASSPGQGDLETQYF
TRBV28	TRBD1	-	TRBJ1-1	TGTGCCGGAGGACAGGGGAGGACTGAAGCTTTCTTT	CAGGQGRTEAFF
TRBV7-3	TRBD1	-	TRBJ2-5	TGTGCCAGCAGCTCAGACAGGGAAGAGACCCAGTACTTC	CASSSDREETQYF
TRBV21-1	-	-	TRBJ2-5	TGTGCCAGCAGCGCCCCTGACGTGACTAGCGGGAGTCCCCAAGAGACCCAGTACTTC	CASSAPDVTSGSPQETQYF
TRBV28	TRBD1	-	TRBJ2-7	TGTGCCAGCAGGGTTATTCCGGGACAGGGGGTATACGAGCAGTACTTC	CASRVIPGQGVYEQYF
TRBV5-5	-	-	TRBJ2-3	TGTGCCAGCAGCTTGAGGGGGGGTCCAGATACGCAGTATTTT	CASSLRGGPDTQYF
TRBV5-3	-	-	TRBJ2-2	TGTGCCAGAAGTATAATCGGGGAGCTGTTTTTT	CARSIIGELFF
TRBV6-1	-	once	TRBJ2-7	TGTGCCAGCAGTGATACCCTAAGCTCCTACGAGCAGTACTTC	CASSDTLSSYEQYF